These 20 T cell receptor beta chains came from one sample sequenced in a study of Graves' ophthalmopathy and Graves' hyperthyroidism (dated by TCRdb to between 2018 and 2020). The run used an Illumina HiSeq 2000. TCR beta CDR3 regions were amplified from RNA transcripts for repertoire sequencing. HTBI primers and the Qiagen OneStep RT-PCR kit were used in a first-round RT-PCR, which was followed by a second-round multiplex PCR, size selection and purification. TCRdb reprocessed the public reads (quality trimming at Q25 with fastp, clone calling with MiXCR) and kept in-frame beta chains. A single entry per CDR3 protein holds the most common genes and DNA from its merged rows. The sample table shows about 660,000 distinct CDR3 sequences, and over 40% are seen once. The top ten clonotypes cover roughly 3.5% of the sample. The sample taken for sequencing was peripheral blood. Receptor source: an adult man with Graves' ophthalmopathy.

This clonotype was recorded many times. This chain uses TRBV6-4 with TRBJ1-5; D remains ambiguous. V lost 6 bases and J lost 7, with 16 bases in between. This CDR3 has 14 residues. Germline V CDR1 and CDR2: MRHNA, SNTAGT. DNA for the CDR3: TGTGCCAGCAGAAGAGAGCCAGGAGAGCAGCCCCAGCATTTT. It yields the protein CASRREPGEQPQHF.

This clonotype has at least ten counts. V and J are TRBV10-3 and TRBJ2-7; the D gene is possibly TRBD2 (6 bases). This CDR3 is 15 amino acids long. V dropped 0 bases and J dropped 0 bases, with 9 bases sitting between them. Germline V CDR1 and CDR2: ENHRY, SYGVKD. The CDR3 sequence: CAISESGRSSYEQYF. The CDR3 DNA follows: TGTGCCATCAGTGAGTCGGGGAGGAGCTCCTACGAGCAGTACTTC.

Details on this clonotype: Lacking the conserved final phenylalanine or tryptophan, this CDR3 likely reflects a read error. No DNA is shown, since the ends of the CDR3 on it are uncertain; the CDR3 is the one TCRdb lists. The chain's CDR3 is CASSSRRQGLS. This sequence joins TRBV7-9 and TRBJ1-1. From its first to its last residue, the CDR3 has 11 amino acids. Germline values: CDR1 SEHNR, CDR2 FQNEAQ (reference sequence).

The chain recombines TRBV20-1 with TRBJ2-5; a possible D gene is TRBD2 (6 bases). Germline CDR1 is DFQATT and CDR2 is SNEGSKA (reference sequence). This CDR3 has 11 residues. V was cut by 8 bases and J by 7 bases, with 14 bases left in between. The CDR3 DNA is TGCAGTCATGCCGACGGGAGGACCCAGTACTTC. Protein product: CSHADGRTQYF.

Ten or more counts support this clonotype. The chain carries TRBV6-6 and TRBJ1-2; 8 bases map to TRBD1. The CDR3 is 16 residues long. Germline V CDR1 and CDR2: MNHNY, SVGAGI (reference sequence). V shed 5 bases and J 2 bases; nucleotides not matched to a gene: 10. The CDR3 is CASSGDRGGVNYGYTF. The CDR3 DNA sequence: TGTGCCAGCAGTGGTGACAGGGGAGGGGTAAACTATGGCTACACCTTC.

This chain joins TRBV25-1 and TRBJ1-2; D may be TRBD1 (6 bases). Trimming shortened V by 4 bases and J by 5 bases, and 11 bases separated the two germline ends. The CDR3 is 13 residues long. Germline CDR1 is MGHDK and CDR2 is SYGVNS. The CDR3 coding sequence is TGTGCCAGCAGTGGGCCGACAGGATATGGCTACACCTTC. Its translation: CASSGPTGYGYTF.

V is TRBV19 and J is TRBJ2-1, with D possibly matching TRBD1 (6 bases). The CDR3 covers 13 residues. V was cut by 6 bases and J by 5 bases, with 11 bases left in between. In germline, CDR1 is LNHDA, CDR2 SQIVND (reference sequence). CDR3 amino acids: CASRSGADNEQFF. In DNA, the CDR3 is TGTGCCAGTAGGTCAGGGGCGGACAATGAGCAGTTCTTC.

This clonotype has more than one count but fewer than ten. The chain uses TRBV4-1 and TRBJ1-1, with D tentatively TRBD1 (6 bases). The length of the CDR3 is 17 residues. V dropped 0 bases and J dropped 0 bases, with 14 bases sitting between them. Germline V gene sequence: CDR1 MGHRA, CDR2 YSYEKL. The CDR3 DNA is TGCGCCAGCAGCCAAGATTCGACAGGCGAAATGAACACTGAAGCTTTCTTT. Translating gives CASSQDSTGEMNTEAFF.

A note on this clonotype: Sequence at one end of the junction differs from germline and may be a read error. This chain connects TRBV6-5 to TRBJ2-2; 9 nucleotides match TRBD1. The V gene's germline CDR1 is MNHEY and CDR2 SVGAGI. CDR3 size: 15 residues. CDR3 in DNA: TGTGCCAGCCGCCGGACAGGGGCGAACACCGGGGAGCTGCTTTTT. It yields the protein CASRRTGANTGELLF.

With regard to this clonotype: Just one base apart from a much larger clone, this may be a read error. V gene TRBV19 combines with J gene TRBJ1-2, with 7 positions matching TRBD1. Germline CDR1 LNHDA, CDR2 SQIVND (reference sequence). The CDR3 contains 14 residues. The CDR3 coding sequence is TGTGCCAGTAGTGAGGGGGCATCGAACTATGGCTACGCCTTC. This codes for CASSEGASNYGYAF.

A note on this clonotype: At one of its ends the junction is not consistent with the germline gene, which may arise from a read error. This sequence joins TRBV4-1 and TRBJ1-6, with D unclear. The CDR3 has 14 amino acids. Germline V CDR1 and CDR2: MGHRA, YSYEKL. CDR3 nucleotide sequence: TGCGCCGGCAGCCAAGGCTTACTTGATTCACCCCTCCACTTT. Translation gives CAGSQGLLDSPLHF.

This clonotype was counted ten times or more. Compared with germline, one end of the junction differs, possibly owing to a read error. The genes are TRBV7-9 and TRBJ1-1, with TRBD1 as a possible D gene (6 bases). This CDR3 has 15 residues. From germline, CDR1 is SEHNR and CDR2 FQNEAQ (reference sequence). CDR3 bases: TGTGCCAGCAGCTTAGTCGGGGGCCCGAACCCTGAAGCTTTCTTT. It yields the protein CASSLVGGPNPEAFF.

This clonotype turned up a few times. Mismatch with germline at one junction end may stem from a read error. The rearrangement uses TRBV10-2 and TRBJ1-6; D possibly corresponds to TRBD1 (6 bases). Per germline, CDR1 WSHSY and CDR2 SAAADI. The CDR3 runs 15 residues. In nucleotides, the CDR3 is TGTGCCAGCAGTTCCTCACAGGGCATCAATTCACCCCTCCACTTT. Encoded protein: CASSSSQGINSPLHF.

This clonotype was observed a handful of times. The rearrangement links TRBV7-8 to TRBJ2-3; 8 bases line up with TRBD2. Germline values: CDR1 SGHVS, CDR2 FQNEAQ. Trimming at V came to 3 bases and at J to 1 base, leaving 3 bases not matched to a gene. The CDR3 has 15 amino acids. The CDR3 DNA reads as TGTGCCAGCAGCTTGCGGGGGGTCGGCACAGATACGCAGTATTTT. It encodes CASSLRGVGTDTQYF.

This clonotype has a handful of counts. The chain combines TRBV20-1 with TRBJ2-7, with 7 positions matching TRBD1. Germline CDR1 DFQATT, CDR2 SNEGSKA (reference sequence). The CDR3 runs to 13 residues. V was clipped by 6 bases and J by 2 bases; unmatched bases: 7. CDR3 amino acids: CSARTGVPYEQYF. DNA of the CDR3: TGCAGTGCCCGTACAGGGGTACCCTACGAGCAGTACTTC.

Many counts were recorded for this clonotype. This CDR3 is CASSEEGTAFEKLFF. DNA of the CDR3: TGTGCCAGCAGTGAGGAAGGGACAGCGTTTGAAAAACTGTTTTTT. This chain links TRBV2 with TRBJ1-4; 7 positions match TRBD1. Germline values: CDR1 SNHLY, CDR2 FYNNEI. J lost 7 bases, V lost 3 bases, and 8 bases had no gene match. This CDR3 is 15 amino acids long.

This clonotype has at least ten counts. The rearrangement links TRBV19 to TRBJ1-5; 12 nucleotides align to TRBD1. The germline CDR1 and CDR2 sequences are LNHDA and SQIVND (reference sequence). J gave up 5 bases and V 5 bases, and 10 bases lay outside the gene matches. This CDR3 has 17 residues. CDR3 region: CASSFLGQGAMYQPQHF. CDR3 nucleotide sequence: TGTGCCAGTAGTTTCCTGGGACAGGGGGCTATGTATCAGCCCCAGCATTTT.

Many counts were recorded for this clonotype. This chain links TRBV11-2 with TRBJ1-2; 7 bases map to TRBD1. Germline V gene lookup returns CDR1 SGHAT and CDR2 FQNNGV. Unmatched junction bases numbered 9, after V lost 1 base and J lost 7 bases. The CDR3 totals 15 residues. CDR3 sequence (DNA): TGTGCCAGCAGCTTAGTCACAGGGGAAGGAGGTGGCTACACCTTC. This encodes CASSLVTGEGGGYTF.

This clonotype was picked up one time. A clone one base away is much larger, so this may be a read error. The rearrangement links TRBV19 to TRBJ2-7; no clear D gene. Trimming removed 9 bases from V and 6 bases from J, with 18 bases in between. In germline, CDR1 is LNHDA, CDR2 SQIVND (reference sequence). This CDR3 comprises 13 residues. CDR3 loop: CASSLGRLAEQYF. The CDR3 bases are TGTGCCAGCAGTTTGGGAAGGCTCGCCGAGCAGTACTTC.

This clonotype showed up many times. V and J are TRBV25-1 and TRBJ1-2; D is ambiguous. V lost 6 bases and J lost 8, with 10 bases in between. There are 11 residues in the CDR3. CDR1 and CDR2 (germline): MGHDK, SYGVNS. CDR3 in DNA: TGTGCCAGCAGGGACTCGGGCGGCTACACCTTC. Protein product: CASRDSGGYTF.